Listed here are 29 T cell receptor beta chains from one sample, sequenced in a study of shared clonotypes between healthy human individuals (dated by TCRdb to the early 2020s). The method behind the library was the immunoSEQ multiplex PCR assay. The clones in this table, taken by TCRdb from immuneACCESS, are in-frame only. Not every clone is retained; where verified, under half of the shortfall comes from an unresolved V gene, and the cause of the rest is unknown. For this sample the table gives roughly 2 million clones, of which roughly 94% were detected only once. The ten largest account for 0.13% of the sample. The sample comprised naive CD4+ T cells sorted from blood. Sample cell subset or site, as interpreted from the label and publication: CD45RA+ positively selected. The receptor source for this set is a man between 18 and 35 years old in good health.

The gene calls are TRBV5-1 and TRBJ2-2; possible D gene TRBD2, 5 bases. This CDR3 is built from 14 residues. Trimming removed 2 bases from V and 8 bases from J, with 13 bases in between. Germline CDR1 reads SGHRS; CDR2 reads YFSETQ. CDR3 DNA sequence: TGCGCCAGCAGCTTTGGAGTACTAGTGGGGGAGCTGTTTTTT. As protein: CASSFGVLVGELFF.

The chain carries TRBV18 and TRBJ2-2, with D tentatively TRBD2 (5 bases). The length of the CDR3 is 14 residues. The V and J ends lost 6 bases and 5 bases respectively, with 13 bases between them. Germline V gives CDR1 KGHSH, CDR2 LQKENI. The CDR3: CASSLEVWTGELFF. CDR3 in DNA: TGTGCCAGCTCCCTGGAGGTATGGACCGGGGAGCTGTTTTTT.

The chain joins TRBV6-4 to TRBJ2-2, with D perhaps matching TRBD1 (6 bases). CDR1 and CDR2 (germline): MRHNA, SNTAGT. Between the trimmed V and J ends, which lost 3 bases and 4 bases, there was a span of 9 bases. The CDR3 is 14 residues long. Here the CDR3 reads CASSEQGSTGELFF. The CDR3 nucleotides read TGTGCCAGCAGTGAACAGGGAAGCACCGGGGAGCTGTTTTTT.

The chain is built from TRBV6-6 and TRBJ2-7; 7 nucleotides align to TRBD1. This CDR3 is 13 amino acids long. The germline CDR1 and CDR2 sequences are MNHNY and SVGAGI (reference sequence). V gave up 2 bases and J gave up 5 bases; unmatched junction bases: 3. CDR3 bases: TGTGCCAGCAGTTACCCGACAGGGAACGAGCAGTACTTC. Amino acids: CASSYPTGNEQYF.

A few counts support this clone. V usage is TRBV28 and J usage is TRBJ1-1; D gene ambiguous. V lost 5 bases to trimming and J lost 6 bases, with 10 bases between them. Germline V gene sequence: CDR1 MDHEN, CDR2 SYDVKM. The length of the CDR3 is 12 residues. CDR3 nucleotide sequence: TGTGCCAGCAGTCTACCGAGGGCTGAAGCTTTCTTT. Its protein is CASSLPRAEAFF.

V is TRBV11-2 and J is TRBJ2-3; D gene ambiguous. CDR1 is SGHAT, CDR2 FQNNGV, per germline. Trimming left V 2 bases short and J 2 bases short, with 8 bases between. The CDR3 runs to 14 residues. CDR3 nucleotides: TGTGCCAGCAGCTTATACACTATCACAGATACGCAGTATTTT. As protein: CASSLYTITDTQYF.

The chain couples TRBV19 to TRBJ2-1; weak D call: TRBD2 (5 bases). From germline, CDR1 is LNHDA and CDR2 SQIVND (reference sequence). The CDR3 is 14 residues long. V was clipped by 0 bases and J by 7 bases, with 10 bases between them. CDR3 in amino acids: CASSIDRWRNEQFF. The CDR3 nucleotides read TGTGCCAGTAGTATAGATCGGTGGAGGAATGAGCAGTTCTTC. The whole variable domain, remainder taken from reference TRBV19 and TRBJ2-1, is DGGITQSPKYLFRKEGQNVTLSCEQNLNHDAMYWYRQDPGQGLRLIYYSQIVNDFQKGDIAEGYSVSREKKESFPLTVTSAQKNPTAFYLCASSIDRWRNEQFFGPGTRLTVL.

This chain uses TRBV5-4 with TRBJ2-3; no definite D call. V was clipped by 5 bases and J by 2 bases, with 6 bases between them. This CDR3 has 12 amino acids. Germline CDR1 SGHNT, CDR2 YYREEE (reference sequence). This CDR3 is CASRRDTDTQYF. For the CDR3, the DNA is TGTGCCAGCAGGAGAGACACAGATACGCAGTATTTT.

The chain couples TRBV30 to TRBJ2-5; 13 nucleotides line up with TRBD2. The CDR3 is 16 residues long. V lost 3 bases to trimming and J lost 5 bases; unmatched junction nucleotides: 9. The germline V gene encodes CDR1 GTSNPN and CDR2 SVGIG (reference sequence). CDR3 nucleotide sequence: TGTGCCTGGAGAAACGCGGGACTAGCGGGGCGGGAGACCCAGTACTTC. Its protein product is CAWRNAGLAGRETQYF.

The chain combines TRBV30 with TRBJ2-2; the D gene is possibly TRBD1 (5 bases). The germline gives CDR1 GTSNPN, CDR2 SVGIG (reference sequence). Trimming shortened V by 4 bases and J by 9 bases, and 15 bases separated the two germline ends. The CDR3 totals 13 residues. The CDR3 DNA reads as TGTGCCTGGATAAGTCCAGGGCACCGGGAGCTGTTTTTT. Protein product: CAWISPGHRELFF.

V and J are TRBV10-3 and TRBJ2-1; the D gene is possibly TRBD1 (6 bases). The germline gives CDR1 ENHRY, CDR2 SYGVKD. The CDR3 is 14 residues long. Trimming shortened V by 9 bases and J by 0 bases, and 12 bases separated the two germline ends. This chain's CDR3 is CAITTGLSYNEQFF. The CDR3 region has the DNA TGTGCCATTACGACAGGCCTCTCCTACAATGAGCAGTTCTTC.

The chain couples TRBV5-1 to TRBJ1-6; D may be TRBD1 (6 bases). Trimming left V 0 bases short and J 5 bases short, with 12 bases between. CDR3 size: 16 residues. Per the germline V gene, CDR1 is SGHRS and CDR2 is YFSETQ. The CDR3 spells CASSLDTGSDNSPLHF. CDR3 DNA: TGCGCCAGCAGCTTGGACACAGGGTCGGATAATTCACCCCTCCACTTT. Full variable domain (remainder filled in from reference TRBV5-1 and TRBJ1-6): KAGVTQTPRYLIKTRGQQVTLSCSPISGHRSVSWYQQTPGQGLQFLFEYFSETQRNKGNFPGRFSGRQFSNSRSEMNVSTLELGDSALYLCASSLDTGSDNSPLHFGNGTRLTVT.

The V call is TRBV11-2, the J call TRBJ2-1; 7 positions agree with TRBD1. V trimming: 4 bases; J trimming: 7 bases; junction bases outside the gene matches: 7. There are 14 residues in the CDR3. CDR1 is SGHAT, CDR2 FQNNGV, per germline. The CDR3 loop reads CASSSDRGRNEQFF. The CDR3 coding sequence is TGTGCCAGCAGCTCAGATAGGGGGCGTAATGAGCAGTTCTTC.

V usage is TRBV7-2 and J usage is TRBJ1-2, with 11 bases matching TRBD1. This CDR3 comprises 18 residues. The germline CDR1 and CDR2 sequences are SGHTA and FQGNSA. V lost 5 bases, J lost 3 bases, and 14 bases stayed unmatched. CDR3 coding DNA: TGTGCCAGCAGCCCGTCTTGGGGACAGGGGGATCATGACTATGGCTACACCTTC. This translates into CASSPSWGQGDHDYGYTF.

The chain links TRBV19 to TRBJ1-5; a possible D gene is TRBD1 (5 bases). The CDR3 contains 14 residues. CDR1 is LNHDA and CDR2 is SQIVND in the germline V gene (reference sequence). Trimming cost V 6 bases and J 4 bases, with 13 bases left between them. CDR3 sequence reads: CASSRGGRNQPQHF. In DNA, the CDR3 is TGTGCCAGTAGCCGCGGGGGGAGGAATCAGCCCCAGCATTTT.

This chain links TRBV6-4 with TRBJ2-7; D call uncertain. The CDR3 contains 12 residues. Germline CDR1 reads MRHNA; CDR2 reads SNTAGT. Trimming pared 8 bases from V and 3 bases from J, leaving 11 bases between. CDR3 nucleotides: TGTGCCAGCCTTAGATTGGGCTACGAGCAGTACTTC. Protein sequence: CASLRLGYEQYF.

This chain links TRBV5-1 with TRBJ1-5; no clear D. The CDR3 extends over 15 amino acids. Germline CDR1 is SGHRS and CDR2 is YFSETQ. Trimming removed 4 bases at V and 7 bases at J, with 18 bases between. The CDR3 bases are TGCGCCAGCAGCCCCCGGCCGGGGAGCGGACAGCCCCAGCATTTT. Translated: CASSPRPGSGQPQHF.

V and J are TRBV27 and TRBJ1-6; no clear D. V lost 3 bases to trimming and J lost 7 bases, with 4 bases between them. Germline assignment: CDR1 MNHEY and CDR2 SMNVEV (reference sequence). There are 12 residues in the CDR3. The CDR3: CASSFRNSPLHF. The CDR3 bases are TGTGCCAGCAGTTTTAGGAATTCACCCCTCCACTTT.

The V gene is TRBV28, the J gene TRBJ2-1, with 8 bases identical to TRBD1. Germline V gene lookup returns CDR1 MDHEN and CDR2 SYDVKM. CDR3 length: 14 amino acids. V lost 6 bases to trimming and J lost 1 base; unmatched junction nucleotides: 2. The CDR3 loop reads CASSTGGSYNEQFF. CDR3 bases: TGTGCCAGCAGCACAGGGGGGTCCTACAATGAGCAGTTCTTC.

V usage is TRBV29-1 and J usage is TRBJ2-7; no clear D gene. Germline lookup yields CDR1 SQVTM and CDR2 ANQGSEA. V lost 5 bases, J lost 1 base, and 6 bases lay in between. The CDR3 contains 11 residues. CDR3 amino acids: CSVSVSYEQYF. The CDR3, as DNA: TGCAGCGTTTCTGTTTCCTACGAGCAGTACTTC.

The gene calls are TRBV5-1 and TRBJ2-3; 7 nucleotides match TRBD2. Losses at the gene ends were 0 bases for V and 5 bases for J; bases not matched to a gene: 6. The CDR3 contains 15 residues. CDR1 is SGHRS and CDR2 is YFSETQ in the germline V gene. CDR3 protein: CASSLASGNVDTQYF. The DNA for the CDR3 is TGCGCCAGCAGCTTGGCTAGCGGAAATGTAGATACGCAGTATTTT.

The chain carries TRBV7-9 and TRBJ2-7; tentatively, D is TRBD1 (6 bases). Trimming left V 4 bases short and J 7 bases short, with 14 bases between. The germline V gene has CDR1 SEHNR and CDR2 FQNEAQ (reference sequence). CDR3 size: 13 residues. The CDR3 reads CASSSRGDREQYF. The CDR3 nucleotides are TGTGCCAGCAGCTCCCGGGGAGACAGGGAGCAGTACTTC.

The CDR3 DNA reads TGCGCCAGCAGCCAACTTTATAGCGGGGAGGCCAATGAGCAGTTCTTC. Its translation: CASSQLYSGEANEQFF. The V gene is TRBV4-1, the J gene TRBJ2-1; 8 bases line up with TRBD2. Looked up from germline, CDR1 is MGHRA and CDR2 is YSYEKL. This CDR3 spans 16 amino acids. After removal of 2 bases from V and 6 bases from J, the junction contained 9 bases not matched to a gene.

The chain is built from TRBV15 and TRBJ2-3, with D possibly being TRBD2 (6 bases). V lost 3 bases and J lost 3, with 10 bases in between. The CDR3 runs 14 residues. Germline loops: CDR1 LNHNV, CDR2 YYDKDF (reference sequence). CDR3 coding DNA: TGTGCCACCAGCAGTCAACGGGAGACAGATACGCAGTATTTT. Translation gives CATSSQRETDTQYF. Based on the CDR3 plus reference TRBV15 and TRBJ2-3, the full variable domain is DAMVIQNPRYQVTQFGKPVTLSCSQTLNHNVMYWYQQKSSQAPKLLFHYYDKDFNNEADTPDNFQSRRPNTSFCFLDIRSPGLGDTAMYLCATSSQRETDTQYFGPGTRLTVL.

This sequence joins TRBV2 and TRBJ2-7, with TRBD1 matching over 10 bases. The CDR3 contains 15 residues. Trimming at V came to 4 bases and at J to 6 bases, leaving 9 bases not matched to a gene. CDR1 is SNHLY and CDR2 is FYNNEI in the germline V gene. This chain's CDR3 is CASSVWDRGSSEQYF. Here the CDR3 DNA reads TGTGCCAGCAGTGTATGGGACAGGGGATCTAGCGAGCAGTACTTC.

The chain recombines TRBV30 with TRBJ1-1; D not certain. Germline values: CDR1 GTSNPN, CDR2 SVGIG (reference sequence). There are 12 residues in the CDR3. Trimming removed 4 bases from V and 1 base from J, with 7 bases in between. CDR3 DNA sequence: TGTGCCTGGACCCCCTGGAACACTGAAGCTTTCTTT. Amino acids: CAWTPWNTEAFF.

The CDR3 DNA sequence: TGTGCCTGGAGACCGGGGGGATCTGGAAACACCATATATTTT. Amino acids: CAWRPGGSGNTIYF. The V and J genes are TRBV30 and TRBJ1-3; D may be TRBD1 (5 bases). Germline V gene sequence: CDR1 GTSNPN, CDR2 SVGIG (reference sequence). The CDR3 extends over 14 amino acids. V was cut by 3 bases and J by 1 base, with 10 bases left in between.

J is TRBJ2-5 and V is TRBV13; 9 nucleotides match TRBD2. The CDR3 loop spans 16 amino acids. The germline V gene has CDR1 PRHDT and CDR2 FYEKMQ (reference sequence). V lost 8 bases, J lost 5 bases, and 15 bases stayed unmatched. The CDR3 DNA reads as TGTGCCAGCTCCGGGGGTAGCGGGAGAAGGACGGAGACCCAGTACTTC. Translation: CASSGGSGRRTETQYF. Based on the CDR3 plus reference TRBV13 and TRBJ2-5, the full variable domain is AAGVIQSPRHLIKEKRETATLKCYPIPRHDTVYWYQQGPGQDPQFLISFYEKMQSDKGSIPDRFSAQQFSDYHSELNMSSLELGDSALYFCASSGGSGRRTETQYFGPGTRLLVL.

V and J are TRBV4-1 and TRBJ2-1, with TRBD2 matching 10 bases. This CDR3 is 17 amino acids long. Germline V CDR1 and CDR2: MGHRA, YSYEKL. Trimming removed 8 bases from V and 3 bases from J; junction bases left unmatched: 13. CDR3 DNA: TGCGCCAGCCGGAGGAGCGGGGGGGCGAGTGGCTACAATGAGCAGTTCTTC. This encodes CASRRSGGASGYNEQFF.